These T cell receptor beta chains were read from a single sample in a study of tumor-infiltrating lymphocytes in localized non-small cell lung cancer. Sequenced by immunoSEQ multiplex PCR; TCRdb stores in-frame clones only, minus some. The table records 2,500 to 3,000 clones, roughly 60% of them present only once. Sequenced sample: uninvolved lung tissue not adjacent to the tumor. The receptors here all came from a human donor with non-small cell lung cancer. The CDR3 runs from the conserved cysteine through the conserved F or W. Fields, in order: clone size, CDR3 length, J gene, V gene, D gene, CDR3 DNA, CDR3 protein. D genes are given only for firm matches. Clone size is not always given. Where it is, it says once, few, many or a class for expanded clones.

abundance: -
len: 15
j_gene: TRBJ1-2
v_gene: TRBV29-1
d_gene: -
CDR3nt: TGCAGCGCTGGATCTCTGAGAGGGGGTGACTATGGCTACACCTTC
CDR3aa: CSAGSLRGGDYGYTF

abundance: -
len: 14
j_gene: TRBJ2-1
v_gene: TRBV30
d_gene: TRBD2
CDR3nt: TGTGCCTGCAAACTAGCGGGGGACTACAATGAGCAGTTCTTC
CDR3aa: CACKLAGDYNEQFF

abundance: -
len: 16
j_gene: TRBJ2-5
v_gene: TRBV15
d_gene: TRBD1
CDR3nt: TGTGCCACCAGCAGGGACTTCAGGGGGCTATGGGAGACCCAGTACTTC
CDR3aa: CATSRDFRGLWETQYF

abundance: few
len: 14
j_gene: TRBJ1-4
v_gene: TRBV2
d_gene: -
CDR3nt: TGTGCCAGTGGTCGTCAGCTGCGTTCTGAAAAACTGTTTTTT
CDR3aa: CASGRQLRSEKLFF

abundance: -
len: 16
j_gene: TRBJ1-2
v_gene: TRBV28
d_gene: TRBD1
CDR3nt: TGTGCCAGCAGGCCCCCCCCGGGACAGGGGGGCTATGGCTACACCTTC
CDR3aa: CASRPPPGQGGYGYTF

abundance: -
len: 14
j_gene: TRBJ1-5
v_gene: TRBV19
d_gene: -
CDR3nt: TGTGCCAGTAGACAGCGAAACCTCAATCAGCCCCAGCATTTT
CDR3aa: CASRQRNLNQPQHF

abundance: -
len: 12
j_gene: TRBJ2-1
v_gene: TRBV6-5
d_gene: -
CDR3nt: TGTGCCAGCAGGGCATTCTCTGGTGAGCAGTTCTTC
CDR3aa: CASRAFSGEQFF

abundance: -
len: 16
j_gene: TRBJ1-5
v_gene: TRBV28
d_gene: TRBD1
CDR3nt: TGTGCCAGCAGTACTCGGGACAGGGTGAGGGGAGGGCCCCAGCATTTT
CDR3aa: CASSTRDRVRGGPQHF

abundance: large
len: 15
j_gene: TRBJ1-2
v_gene: TRBV7-8
d_gene: TRBD1
CDR3nt: TGTGCCAGCAGTTCCCGGCGACAGGGACCCTATGGCTACACCTTC
CDR3aa: CASSSRRQGPYGYTF

abundance: -
len: 14
j_gene: TRBJ1-2
v_gene: TRBV6-6
d_gene: -
CDR3nt: TGTGCCAGCAGTCAAAGACAGGCCAACTATGGCTACACCTTC
CDR3aa: CASSQRQANYGYTF

abundance: -
len: 14
j_gene: TRBJ2-7
v_gene: TRBV9
d_gene: -
CDR3nt: TGTGCCAGCAGCGTAGGCCAGGGGACATACGAGCAGTACTTC
CDR3aa: CASSVGQGTYEQYF

abundance: -
len: 15
j_gene: TRBJ2-6
v_gene: TRBV29-1
d_gene: TRBD1
CDR3nt: TGCAGCGTTAGTTCCCCTGACAGGGCGACCAACGTCCTGACTTTC
CDR3aa: CSVSSPDRATNVLTF

abundance: few
len: 14
j_gene: TRBJ2-2
v_gene: TRBV10-1
d_gene: TRBD1
CDR3nt: TGCGCCAGCAGTGGGCGACAGGGAACCGGGGAGCTGTTTTTT
CDR3aa: CASSGRQGTGELFF

abundance: -
len: 12
j_gene: TRBJ2-2
v_gene: TRBV10-3
d_gene: -
CDR3nt: TGTGCCATCAGTGTGGACACCGGGGAGCTGTTTTTT
CDR3aa: CAISVDTGELFF

abundance: large
len: 19
j_gene: TRBJ1-1
v_gene: TRBV28
d_gene: -
CDR3nt: TGTGCCAGCAGTTTGGTTTTGGAAAGGGGGGGAGTATGGAACACTGAAGCTTTCTTT
CDR3aa: CASSLVLERGGVWNTEAFF

abundance: few
len: 16
j_gene: TRBJ1-4
v_gene: TRBV6-1
d_gene: -
CDR3nt: TGTGCCAGCAGTGAAGATGAAGGGCAAGCTAATGAAAAACTGTTTTTT
CDR3aa: CASSEDEGQANEKLFF

abundance: -
len: 13
j_gene: TRBJ2-5
v_gene: TRBV25-1
d_gene: TRBD2
CDR3nt: TGTGCCAGCACCTCGGCGGGAGTGGAGACCCAGTACTTC
CDR3aa: CASTSAGVETQYF

abundance: -
len: 13
j_gene: TRBJ2-7
v_gene: TRBV28
d_gene: TRBD1
CDR3nt: TGTGCCAGCAGTAGACAGGGTAGAAACGAGCAGTACTTC
CDR3aa: CASSRQGRNEQYF

abundance: -
len: 13
j_gene: TRBJ1-1
v_gene: TRBV6-5
d_gene: -
CDR3nt: TGTGCCAGCAGTTTGACACCGAACACTGAAGCTTTCTTT
CDR3aa: CASSLTPNTEAFF

abundance: -
len: 16
j_gene: TRBJ2-7
v_gene: TRBV30
d_gene: -
CDR3nt: TGTGCCTGGAGTGGTCAGTCGGCGGAACATTCCTACGAGCAGTACTTC
CDR3aa: CAWSGQSAEHSYEQYF

abundance: -
len: 13
j_gene: TRBJ1-2
v_gene: TRBV6-5
d_gene: -
CDR3nt: TGTGCCAGCAGTTACCTAGGGGGCTATGGCTACACCTTC
CDR3aa: CASSYLGGYGYTF

abundance: -
len: 12
j_gene: TRBJ2-7
v_gene: TRBV2
d_gene: TRBD2
CDR3nt: TGTGCCAGCGGACTAGACCATTACGAGCAGTACTTC
CDR3aa: CASGLDHYEQYF

abundance: few
len: 13
j_gene: TRBJ2-3
v_gene: TRBV9
d_gene: -
CDR3nt: TGTGCCAGCAGCGCAGCCAAAGGAGATACGCAGTATTTT
CDR3aa: CASSAAKGDTQYF

abundance: -
len: 14
j_gene: TRBJ1-5
v_gene: TRBV25-1
d_gene: -
CDR3nt: TGTGCCAGCAGTGAATCAGGGAGCAATCAGCCCCAGCATTTT
CDR3aa: CASSESGSNQPQHF

abundance: -
len: 15
j_gene: TRBJ2-7
v_gene: TRBV27
d_gene: TRBD1
CDR3nt: TGTGCCAGCAGTTTGCGTCGACAGGGAGAGAACGAGCAGTACTTC
CDR3aa: CASSLRRQGENEQYF

abundance: -
len: 15
j_gene: TRBJ2-2
v_gene: TRBV4-2
d_gene: -
CDR3nt: TGTGCCAGCAGCCAAGATCAGGGGAACACCGGGGAGCTGTTTTTT
CDR3aa: CASSQDQGNTGELFF

abundance: -
len: 14
j_gene: TRBJ1-2
v_gene: TRBV28
d_gene: TRBD1
CDR3nt: TGTGCCAGCAGGACTAGGCACAGGGGGCTTGGCTACACCTTC
CDR3aa: CASRTRHRGLGYTF

abundance: few
len: 16
j_gene: TRBJ1-5
v_gene: TRBV2
d_gene: -
CDR3nt: TGTGCCAGCAGTCAAGGTGTGGGGTCTCGCAATCAGCCCCAGCATTTT
CDR3aa: CASSQGVGSRNQPQHF

abundance: -
len: 15
j_gene: TRBJ1-3
v_gene: TRBV7-2
d_gene: -
CDR3nt: TGTGCCAGCAGCTTGCCGGGAGAGAAGCGAAACACCATATATTTT
CDR3aa: CASSLPGEKRNTIYF

abundance: -
len: 13
j_gene: TRBJ1-1
v_gene: TRBV30
d_gene: -
CDR3nt: TGTGCCTGGAGTAGGGGATCGAACACTGAAGCTTTCTTT
CDR3aa: CAWSRGSNTEAFF

abundance: -
len: 13
j_gene: TRBJ1-5
v_gene: TRBV4-1
d_gene: -
CDR3nt: TGCGCCAGCAGCCTCGCGCCCGGGCAGCCCCAGCATTTT
CDR3aa: CASSLAPGQPQHF

abundance: -
len: 15
j_gene: TRBJ2-1
v_gene: TRBV7-8
d_gene: -
CDR3nt: TGTGCCAGCAGCTCTTATAGGCGGGACTACAATGAGCAGTTCTTC
CDR3aa: CASSSYRRDYNEQFF

abundance: few
len: 13
j_gene: TRBJ2-1
v_gene: TRBV27
d_gene: -
CDR3nt: TGTGCCAGCGGGGGTGAGGGGCGGAATGAGCAGTTCTTC
CDR3aa: CASGGEGRNEQFF

abundance: few
len: 14
j_gene: TRBJ1-2
v_gene: TRBV4-2
d_gene: -
CDR3nt: TGTGCCAGCAGCCAGGGCGACGCTAACTATGGCTACACCTTC
CDR3aa: CASSQGDANYGYTF

abundance: -
len: 17
j_gene: TRBJ2-2
v_gene: TRBV4-2
d_gene: TRBD1
CDR3nt: TGTGCCAGCAGCCAGCCGGGACAGGGGGTGGGCACCGGGGAGCTGTTTTTT
CDR3aa: CASSQPGQGVGTGELFF

abundance: -
len: 14
j_gene: TRBJ2-3
v_gene: TRBV14
d_gene: -
CDR3nt: TGTGCCAGCAGCCTCCTCCGCGCCACAGATACGCAGTATTTT
CDR3aa: CASSLLRATDTQYF

abundance: once
len: 15
j_gene: TRBJ2-7
v_gene: TRBV21-1
d_gene: -
CDR3nt: TGTGCCAGCAGCAACCCAACGTGTCCCTCCTACGAGCAGTACTTC
CDR3aa: CASSNPTCPSYEQYF

abundance: -
len: 14
j_gene: TRBJ2-5
v_gene: TRBV7-3
d_gene: TRBD2
CDR3nt: TGTGCCAGCAGCTGGACTAGCGGGAGGGAGACCCAGTACTTC
CDR3aa: CASSWTSGRETQYF

abundance: -
len: 14
j_gene: TRBJ2-7
v_gene: TRBV5-1
d_gene: -
CDR3nt: TGCGCCAGCAGCCCCCAACAGGTTCCTGGTGAGCAGTACTTC
CDR3aa: CASSPQQVPGEQYF

abundance: -
len: 13
j_gene: TRBJ1-1
v_gene: TRBV29-1
d_gene: -
CDR3nt: TGCAGCGTAATTCTCCAGGCGGGGACTGAAGCTTTCTTT
CDR3aa: CSVILQAGTEAFF

abundance: -
len: 15
j_gene: TRBJ1-4
v_gene: TRBV11-2
d_gene: TRBD1
CDR3nt: TGTGCCAGCAGCCCTTGGACAGGGGTGGCTGAAAAACTGTTTTTT
CDR3aa: CASSPWTGVAEKLFF

abundance: -
len: 15
j_gene: TRBJ2-6
v_gene: TRBV30
d_gene: TRBD1
CDR3nt: TGTGCCTGGAATAACAGGGGTAGGGGGGCCAACGTCCTGACTTTC
CDR3aa: CAWNNRGRGANVLTF

abundance: -
len: 13
j_gene: TRBJ2-2
v_gene: TRBV30
d_gene: -
CDR3nt: TGTGCCTGGAGCATAGACGTGGCCGGGGAGCTGTTTTTT
CDR3aa: CAWSIDVAGELFF

abundance: -
len: 17
j_gene: TRBJ2-3
v_gene: TRBV2
d_gene: -
CDR3nt: TGTGCCAGCAGTCCCCGAAGGGGAGGATTTTCGGCAGATACGCAGTATTTT
CDR3aa: CASSPRRGGFSADTQYF

abundance: -
len: 15
j_gene: TRBJ2-7
v_gene: TRBV5-6
d_gene: -
CDR3nt: TGTGCCAGCAGCAACAGGGACGGTCGATCCTACGAGCAGTACTTC
CDR3aa: CASSNRDGRSYEQYF

abundance: once
len: 16
j_gene: TRBJ2-6
v_gene: TRBV19
d_gene: -
CDR3nt: TGTGCCAGTAGTATAGAAGAAGGCTCTGGGGCCAACGTCCTGACTTTC
CDR3aa: CASSIEEGSGANVLTF

abundance: -
len: 13
j_gene: TRBJ2-7
v_gene: TRBV30
d_gene: -
CDR3nt: TGTGCCTGGAGTACGGCTATAGGGTACGAGCAGTACTTC
CDR3aa: CAWSTAIGYEQYF

abundance: once
len: 18
j_gene: TRBJ1-5
v_gene: TRBV28
d_gene: -
CDR3nt: TGTGCCAGCAGTTTATGGGGATATGGAGGGGATGCCAATCAGCCCCAGCATTTT
CDR3aa: CASSLWGYGGDANQPQHF

abundance: -
len: 10
j_gene: TRBJ2-5
v_gene: TRBV28
d_gene: -
CDR3nt: TGTGCCGTGTCGGAGGAAACCCAGTACTTC
CDR3aa: CAVSEETQYF

abundance: few
len: 16
j_gene: TRBJ1-5
v_gene: TRBV19
d_gene: -
CDR3nt: TGTGCCAGTAGTATAGCCGGGATTAGGGGCGATCAGCCCCAGCATTTT
CDR3aa: CASSIAGIRGDQPQHF

abundance: few
len: 12
j_gene: TRBJ1-1
v_gene: TRBV9
d_gene: TRBD1
CDR3nt: TGTGCCAGCAGCGCGGACAGGGGATCAGCTTTCTTT
CDR3aa: CASSADRGSAFF

abundance: -
len: 14
j_gene: TRBJ2-1
v_gene: TRBV5-1
d_gene: -
CDR3nt: TGCGCCAGCAGCTTGGGGGTTTACGGCAATGAGCAGTTCTTC
CDR3aa: CASSLGVYGNEQFF